This TCR beta chain was identified in a study of T cell responses to AZD1222 COVID-19 vaccine. Germline V gene lookup returns CDR1 SGDLS and CDR2 YYNGEE. There are 11 residues in the CDR3. Using immunoSEQ multiplex PCR, the repertoire was profiled, and TCRdb retains in-frame clones only, with some absent. Here the sample spans 150,000 or so clones, around 93% being singletons. This clone is a singleton in its sample. The clonotype originates from an adult who received the AZD1222 COVID-19 vaccine. The material was peripheral blood, obtained 28 days after the second AZD1222 dose. The J gene is TRBJ1-3, the V gene TRBV9, with D hard to call. The CDR3 DNA sequence: TGTGCAGTAGACTCTGGAAACACCATATATTTT. It codes for CAVDSGNTIYF. Complete variable domain (other parts from reference TRBV9 and TRBJ1-3): DSGVTQTPKHLITATGQRVTLRCSPRSGDLSVYWYQQSLDQGLQFLIQYYNGEERAKGNILERFSAQQFPDLHSELNLSSLELGDSALYFCAVDSGNTIYFGEGSWLTVV.